This TCR beta chain originates from a study of PD-1 blockade in classical Hodgkin lymphoma. Study overall: The study gave patients nivolumab 3 mg/kg intravenously every 2 weeks.

Study outcomes and limitations: Baseline diversity was lower in partial responders and progressors than complete responders.

The assay was immunoSEQ multiplex PCR, and TCRdb's table has in-frame clones only and misses some. Of 75,000 to 100,000 clones in the sample, about 92% are singletons; the top ten hold less than 2%. The time point denotes: cycle 4 day 1 (C4D1), after 5 to 7 weeks of nivolumab. Brentuximab vedotin exposure varied, and every patient relapsed after autologous stem cell transplantation. Each best response was a complete response, a partial response or progressive disease. This clone is a singleton in its sample. Its specificity is unknown. The V end lost 7 bases, the J end lost 10 bases, and 18 bases lay between the germline ends. Germline CDR1 is WNHNN and CDR2 is SYGVQD (reference sequence). This CDR3 is built from 13 residues.

The origin of this receptor is a human donor with classical Hodgkin lymphoma. Here the sequenced sample was peripheral blood mononuclear cells (PBMCs), taken before the fourth cycle of nivolumab. The rearrangement links TRBV10-1 to TRBJ2-3, with D perhaps matching TRBD1 or TRBD2 (5 bases each). The chain's CDR3 is CASTRDLRGAQYF. Written as DNA, the CDR3 is TGCGCCAGCACCCGGGATCTAAGAGGGGCGCAGTATTTT.